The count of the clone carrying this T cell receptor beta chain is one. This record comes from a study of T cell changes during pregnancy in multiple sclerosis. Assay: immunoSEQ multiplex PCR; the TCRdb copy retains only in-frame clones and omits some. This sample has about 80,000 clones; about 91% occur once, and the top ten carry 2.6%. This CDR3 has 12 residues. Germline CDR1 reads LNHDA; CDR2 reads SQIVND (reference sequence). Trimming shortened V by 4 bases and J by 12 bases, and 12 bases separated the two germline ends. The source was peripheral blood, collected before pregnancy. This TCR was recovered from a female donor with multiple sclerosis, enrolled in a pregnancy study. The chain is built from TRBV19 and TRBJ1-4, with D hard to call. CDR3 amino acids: CASSTGGAELFF. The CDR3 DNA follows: TGTGCCAGTAGTACTGGTGGTGCAGAACTGTTTTTT.